This TCR beta chain was captured by sequencing in a study of blood T cell repertoires in COVID-19 (dated by TCRdb to the early 2020s). Context from the whole study: Samples covering the acute and convalescent phases of COVID-19 were provided by collaborators in the United States, Italy and Spain. The material from the prospective study consisted of cDNA or gDNA derived from T cells, B-cell-depleted T cells, or PBMCs. The dataset comprised deeply sampled blood TCRbeta repertoires from subjects exposed to, actively infected with, or recovered from COVID-19. The repertoires were made available in a free public database intended to serve as a resource for research on the immune response to SARS-CoV-2. The samples were drawn from two sources: the first 160 participants of the ongoing ImmuneRACE study, and 950 to 1,500 subjects contributed by 6 global collaborators. Sample metadata almost always included a de-identified subject ID, COVID-19 status, age in years and sex. Where available, HLA class I and class II types were taken from metadata supplied by the sample provider and were not determined by assay-based typing.

Taken from the germline V gene, the CDR1 and CDR2 loops are ENHRY and SYGVKD. The junction shows trimming of 6 bases on V and 4 bases on J, plus 13 bases between the germline ends. Including the terminal cysteine and phenylalanine, the CDR3 comprises 13 residues. Only the CDR3 portion is preserved as DNA: 39 bases, with reading frame beginning at the first base. A word on this clone: The antigen it binds to is not known. No per-base quality is available; no much larger clone lies one base away.

Collaborating institutions collected whole blood in K2EDTA tubes following their own protocols. For TCRbeta analysis, collaborator samples were shipped as frozen whole blood, as isolated PBMCs, or as DNA extracted from either sample type. TCRbeta CDR3 regions were amplified from genomic DNA using the immunoSEQ Assay, a bias-controlled multiplex PCR. Per the authors' processing: The number of nucleated cells in each sample was estimated by amplification of reference gene primers within the assay. Sequence reads were collapsed and filtered to measure the absolute abundance of every unique TCRbeta CDR3 rearrangement. For each sample, productive Simpson clonality was calculated as the square root of Simpson's diversity index across productive rearrangements. As stored in TCRdb, this immuneACCESS dataset retains in-frame rearrangements with V and J assigned. A fraction of the clones does not appear; measured against another copy, unresolved V genes explain less than half of the discrepancy, and the remainder lacks a known reason. V and J calls and clone size come straight from that table; D and trimming were deduced from the DNA. Counted in this sample were some 120,000 clones; 85% to 90% of them appeared once. 1.5% to 1.9% of the sample goes to the ten largest clones.

Broader findings and caveats from the paper: Clinical and demographic metadata were provided uncurated, with the amount varying by source and participant.

The rearranged segments are TRBV10-3 and TRBJ2-7, with a tentative D gene TRBD2 over 7 matching bases. Sequenced material: peripheral blood. This clonotype was obtained from a human donor in a cohort sampled during active COVID-19. The CDR3 region has the sequence CAIRGGHDYEQYF. The bases are TGTGCCATCAGGGGGGGGCATGATTACGAGCAGTACTTC.